The 26 T cell receptor beta chains listed next were all sequenced from one sample in a study of radiation and T cells in renal cell carcinoma. Time point reported: baseline pretreatment blood. This sample's treatment: 15 Gy SBRT to primary tumor, nephrectomy 4 weeks later. The data were produced by immunoSEQ multiplex PCR, yet TCRdb's version contains in-frame clones alone and is incomplete. The data contain tens of thousands of clones, roughly four fifths of them singletons. The sample here was blood, taken from a patient whose treatment included radiotherapy and nephrectomy. The receptors were sampled from a man in his sixties with renal cell carcinoma.

This chain joins TRBV19 and TRBJ2-7; 7 nucleotides line up with TRBD1. The CDR3 consists of 14 residues. The V and J ends lost 5 bases and 7 bases, in that order; junction bases with no gene match: 11. Germline V gives CDR1 LNHDA, CDR2 SQIVND (reference sequence). The CDR3 coding sequence is TGTGCCAGTAGTCCCCTCTCGGACAGGTGGGAGCAGTACTTC. It translates to CASSPLSDRWEQYF. Supplemented by reference TRBV19 and TRBJ2-7, the full variable domain reads DGGITQSPKYLFRKEGQNVTLSCEQNLNHDAMYWYRQDPGQGLRLIYYSQIVNDFQKGDIAEGYSVSREKKESFPLTVTSAQKNPTAFYLCASSPLSDRWEQYFGPGTRLTVT.

This chain connects TRBV27 to TRBJ2-2; TRBD1 aligns across 7 bases. Trimming at V came to 5 bases and at J to 3 bases, leaving 6 bases not matched to a gene. The CDR3 loop spans 15 amino acids. The germline V gene encodes CDR1 MNHEY and CDR2 SMNVEV (reference sequence). The CDR3 reads CASSLDRVDTGELFF. For the CDR3, the DNA is TGTGCCAGCAGTCTCGACAGGGTGGACACCGGGGAGCTGTTTTTT.

The genes are TRBV5-1 and TRBJ2-6; no definite D call. Looked up from germline, CDR1 is SGHRS and CDR2 is YFSETQ. This CDR3 spans 15 amino acids. V was pared by 0 bases and J by 1 base, with 5 bases between. The CDR3 bases are TGCGCCAGCAGCTTGGAAGTTTCTGGGGCCAACGTCCTGACTTTC. As protein: CASSLEVSGANVLTF.

The V gene is TRBV14, the J gene TRBJ2-3; 8 bases fit TRBD1. The germline CDR1 and CDR2 sequences are SGHDN and FVKESK. The V and J ends lost 1 base and 3 bases, in that order; junction bases with no gene match: 6. The CDR3 contains 16 residues. The DNA of the CDR3 is TGTGCCAGCAGCCAAGTGGGACAGGCGGTGACAGATACGCAGTATTTT. It encodes CASSQVGQAVTDTQYF.

The J gene is TRBJ1-4, the V gene TRBV5-4, with TRBD1 as a possible D gene (6 bases). Germline V gives CDR1 SGHNT, CDR2 YYREEE (reference sequence). Trimming took 4 bases from V and 7 from J, leaving 17 bases between them. The CDR3 has 15 amino acids. CDR3 amino acids: CASSVKQGISEKLFF. The DNA of the CDR3 is TGTGCCAGCAGCGTTAAACAGGGAATAAGTGAAAAACTGTTTTTT.

The chain combines TRBV16 with TRBJ2-5, with D hard to call. The CDR3 runs to 17 residues. V lost 0 bases to trimming and J lost 3 bases, with 17 bases between them. Per the germline V gene, CDR1 is KGHSY and CDR2 is FQNENV. The CDR3 is CASSQSSPSQDEETQYF. The CDR3 DNA reads TGTGCCAGCAGCCAATCGTCCCCAAGCCAGGACGAAGAGACCCAGTACTTC.

The gene calls are TRBV25-1 and TRBJ1-6; D might be TRBD1 (6 bases). This CDR3 is 16 amino acids long. The germline V gene has CDR1 MGHDK and CDR2 SYGVNS. Trimming took 3 bases from V and 6 from J, leaving 15 bases between them. The CDR3 loop reads CASSEDSSRTNSPLHF. The CDR3 nucleotides are TGTGCCAGCAGTGAGGACAGCTCCCGCACTAATTCACCCCTCCACTTT.

This clone was seen a few times. The chain carries TRBV29-1 and TRBJ2-4; 10 nucleotides align to TRBD1. CDR1 and CDR2 (germline): SQVTM, ANQGSEA. V dropped 2 bases and J dropped 3; count of bases not matched to a gene: 10. The CDR3 is 17 amino acids. The CDR3 DNA sequence: TGCAGCGTTGAATTGGGACAGGGGACGGGGAGCAAAAACATTCAGTACTTC. Protein product: CSVELGQGTGSKNIQYF.

The V gene is TRBV7-6, the J gene TRBJ2-2, with 7 bases aligning to TRBD2. V lost 4 bases to trimming and J lost 1 base; unmatched junction nucleotides: 9. Germline loops: CDR1 SGHVS, CDR2 FNYEAQ. This CDR3 is 17 amino acids long. Written as DNA, the CDR3 is TGTGCCAGCAGCTCCCCTCTAGCGGAGGTGAACACCGGGGAGCTGTTTTTT. It codes for CASSSPLAEVNTGELFF.

This clone was counted a few times. J is TRBJ1-2 and V is TRBV27, with 8 bases aligning to TRBD1. After removal of 4 bases from V and 9 bases from J, the junction contained 10 bases not matched to a gene. The germline gives CDR1 MNHEY, CDR2 SMNVEV (reference sequence). The CDR3 is 14 residues long. This CDR3 reads CASSSGQGGIRYTF. CDR3 sequence (DNA): TGTGCCAGCAGTTCCGGACAGGGAGGAATTCGCTACACCTTC.

The chain employs TRBV11-2 and TRBJ2-2, with D perhaps TRBD1 (6 bases). V lost 1 base and J 7 bases, leaving 7 bases between the germline ends. Looked up from germline, CDR1 is SGHAT and CDR2 is FQNNGV. The CDR3 contains 13 residues. The CDR3 protein is CASSLAGVGELFF. The DNA of the CDR3 is TGTGCCAGCAGCTTAGCAGGGGTCGGGGAGCTGTTTTTT.

The J gene is TRBJ2-1, the V gene TRBV6-1; TRBD2 agrees at 8 bases. This CDR3 has 15 amino acids. Germline V gene data show CDR1 as MNHNS and CDR2 as SASEGT. V shed 6 bases and J 9 bases; nucleotides not matched to a gene: 13. CDR3 nucleotide sequence: TGTGCCAGCAGCGCTCCCGGGACTAGGAAAAGTGAGCAGTTCTTC. It translates to CASSAPGTRKSEQFF.

This clone was seen only a few times. The chain recombines TRBV6-1 with TRBJ1-5, with D possibly matching TRBD1 (5 bases). Trimming cost V 4 bases and J 2 bases, with 9 bases left between them. The CDR3 sequence is 14 residues long. Germline V CDR1 and CDR2: MNHNS, SASEGT. CDR3 in amino acids: CASSGPQGNQPQHF. Here the CDR3 DNA reads TGTGCCAGCAGTGGCCCACAGGGCAATCAGCCCCAGCATTTT.

This clone was observed a handful of times. V gene TRBV5-6 combines with J gene TRBJ2-3, with D tentatively TRBD2 (5 bases). Between the trimmed V and J ends, which lost 4 bases and 7 bases, there was a span of 13 bases. The germline V gene encodes CDR1 SGHDT and CDR2 YYEEEE. CDR3 length: 13 amino acids. The CDR3 DNA reads TGTGCCAGCAGCCTTGGTAGCGAGAATACGCAGTATTTT. It codes for CASSLGSENTQYF.

This chain joins TRBV5-4 and TRBJ2-1; no reliable D call. This CDR3 region has 11 residues. Trimming removed 2 bases at V and 5 bases at J, with 2 bases between. In germline, CDR1 is SGHNT, CDR2 YYREEE (reference sequence). CDR3 DNA: TGTGCCAGCAGCTTTGACAATGAGCAGTTCTTC. Its translation: CASSFDNEQFF.

The chain carries TRBV5-1 and TRBJ2-1; no clear D gene. The CDR3 sequence is 16 residues long. In germline, CDR1 is SGHRS, CDR2 YFSETQ. Trimming shortened V by 0 bases and J by 1 base, and 11 bases separated the two germline ends. The chain's CDR3 is CASSLAPVRSYNEQFF. The CDR3 DNA follows: TGCGCCAGCAGCTTGGCCCCCGTCAGATCCTACAATGAGCAGTTCTTC.

This chain joins TRBV15 and TRBJ2-5; 7 bases match TRBD2. Germline loops: CDR1 LNHNV, CDR2 YYDKDF (reference sequence). J lost 7 bases, V lost 5 bases, and 13 bases had no gene match. There are 15 residues in the CDR3. CDR3 loop: CATSSRTSGAVTQYF. In nucleotides, the CDR3 is TGTGCCACCAGCTCCCGGACTAGTGGGGCTGTGACCCAGTACTTC.

This chain links TRBV30 with TRBJ1-6, with TRBD1 as a possible D gene (5 bases). V gave up 6 bases and J gave up 2 bases, with 11 bases separating them. Germline CDR1 reads GTSNPN; CDR2 reads SVGIG (reference sequence). CDR3 size: 14 residues. DNA of the CDR3: TGTGCCTGCAAATCGACAGCCTATAATTCACCCCTCCACTTT. Translating gives CACKSTAYNSPLHF.

The chain links TRBV19 to TRBJ1-2; D might be TRBD1 (6 bases). This CDR3 has 14 residues. Trimming shortened V by 5 bases and J by 5 bases, and 15 bases separated the two germline ends. The germline V gene encodes CDR1 LNHDA and CDR2 SQIVND (reference sequence). The CDR3 loop is CASSGQRVGYGYTF. The DNA for the CDR3 is TGTGCCAGTAGTGGACAGCGGGTCGGATATGGCTACACCTTC.

The rearrangement links TRBV2 to TRBJ1-3; no clear D. The V gene's germline CDR1 is SNHLY and CDR2 FYNNEI. The germline V and J ends were trimmed by 8 bases and 0 bases, with 8 bases remaining between them. This CDR3 is 13 amino acids long. CDR3 in DNA: TGTGCCAGCCTCAGGAACTCTGGAAACACCATATATTTT. Translated, it gives CASLRNSGNTIYF.

A few counts support this clone. Written as DNA, the CDR3 is TGTGCCAGTAGTATAGACAGGGGCGCCTACAATGAGCAGTTCTTC. Residues: CASSIDRGAYNEQFF. This chain connects TRBV19 to TRBJ2-1; maybe TRBD1 (6 bases). The germline V gene has CDR1 LNHDA and CDR2 SQIVND (reference sequence). V gave up 0 bases and J gave up 2 bases, with 8 bases separating them. The CDR3 has 15 amino acids.

V usage is TRBV28 and J usage is TRBJ2-2, with unresolved D. The germline V gene encodes CDR1 MDHEN and CDR2 SYDVKM. This CDR3 spans 13 amino acids. V lost 5 bases, J lost 8 bases, and 12 bases lay in between. CDR3 DNA: TGTGCCAGCAGTCCCTGGTCGAGAGGGGAGCTGTTTTTT. This codes for CASSPWSRGELFF.

The chain has TRBV5-1 and TRBJ1-3; no firm D call. This CDR3 is built from 16 residues. V was cut by 0 bases and J by 7 bases, with 17 bases left in between. Per germline, CDR1 SGHRS and CDR2 YFSETQ. CDR3 sequence: CASSLEGQRLRNTIYF. For the CDR3, the DNA is TGCGCCAGCAGCTTGGAAGGCCAGAGGCTGAGGAACACCATATATTTT.

This sequence joins TRBV6-5 and TRBJ2-5; 10 bases agree with TRBD2. The DNA end favors TRBJ2-7, so the J call may be wrong. Germline V gives CDR1 MNHEY, CDR2 SVGAGI. The CDR3 has 16 amino acids. This CDR3 is CASSSSRLAGSYEQYF. The CDR3 nucleotides are TGTGCCAGCAGTTCCTCCCGACTAGCGGGCTCCTACGAGCAGTACTTC.

The chain combines TRBV27 with TRBJ1-2; 7 bases line up with TRBD1. Germline V gene data show CDR1 as MNHEY and CDR2 as SMNVEV (reference sequence). This CDR3 has 20 residues. The V segment lost 1 base and the J segment 4 bases; nucleotides outside the gene matches: 21. Written as DNA, the CDR3 is TGTGCCAGCAGTTTATTTCGCTGGAGCGACAGGGTTAAAGGAATCTATGGCTACACCTTC. Protein: CASSLFRWSDRVKGIYGYTF.

The chain combines TRBV19 with TRBJ1-4; 7 bases align to TRBD1. V lost 7 bases, J lost 7 bases, and 6 bases stayed unmatched. The CDR3 loop spans 13 amino acids. Germline CDR1 and CDR2: LNHDA and SQIVND (reference sequence). The DNA of the CDR3 is TGTGCCAGTAATGAGGGGGCAATTGAAAAACTGTTTTTT. Translating it yields CASNEGAIEKLFF.